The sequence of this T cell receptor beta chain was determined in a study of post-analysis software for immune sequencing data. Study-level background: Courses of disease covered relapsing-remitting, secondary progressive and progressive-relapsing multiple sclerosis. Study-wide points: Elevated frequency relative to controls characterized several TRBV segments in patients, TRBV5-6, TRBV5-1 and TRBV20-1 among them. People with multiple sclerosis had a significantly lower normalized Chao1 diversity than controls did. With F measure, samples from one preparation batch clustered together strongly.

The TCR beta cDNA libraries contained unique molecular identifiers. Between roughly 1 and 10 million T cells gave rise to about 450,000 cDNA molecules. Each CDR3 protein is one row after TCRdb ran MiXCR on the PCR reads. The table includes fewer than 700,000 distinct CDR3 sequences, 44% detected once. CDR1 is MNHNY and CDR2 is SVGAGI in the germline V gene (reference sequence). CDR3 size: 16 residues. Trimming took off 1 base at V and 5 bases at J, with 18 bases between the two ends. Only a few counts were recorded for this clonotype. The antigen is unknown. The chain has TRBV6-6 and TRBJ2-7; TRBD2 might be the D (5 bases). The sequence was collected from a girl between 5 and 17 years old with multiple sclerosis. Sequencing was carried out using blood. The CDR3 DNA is TGTGCCAGCAGTTACTATCTAGAGAGGGATGAAGACGAGCAGTACTTC. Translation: CASSYYLERDEDEQYF.